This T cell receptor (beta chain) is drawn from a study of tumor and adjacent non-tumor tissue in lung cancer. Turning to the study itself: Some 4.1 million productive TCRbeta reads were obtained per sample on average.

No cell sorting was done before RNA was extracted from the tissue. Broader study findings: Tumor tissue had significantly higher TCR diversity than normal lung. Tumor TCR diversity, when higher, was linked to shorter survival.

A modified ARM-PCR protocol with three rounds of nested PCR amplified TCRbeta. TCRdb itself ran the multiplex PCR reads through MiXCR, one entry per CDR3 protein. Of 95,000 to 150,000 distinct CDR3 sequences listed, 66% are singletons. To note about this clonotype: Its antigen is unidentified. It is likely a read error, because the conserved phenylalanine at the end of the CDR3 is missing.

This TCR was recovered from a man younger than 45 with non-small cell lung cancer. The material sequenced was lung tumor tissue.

The CDR3 loop is CASSLIEGTEAFL. The CDR3 coding sequence is TGTGCCAGCAGCTTGATCGAGGGAACTGAAGCTTTCCTT. The gene calls are TRBV11-3 and TRBJ1-1, with D uncertain. The V and J ends lost 3 bases and 5 bases respectively, with 10 bases between them. This CDR3 comprises 13 residues. CDR1 is SGHNT and CDR2 is YENEEA in the germline V gene.